A single sample gave rise to the 18 T cell receptor beta chains below, sequenced in a study of blood T cell repertoires in COVID-19. Here immunoSEQ multiplex PCR was the method, and the copy in TCRdb shows in-frame clones only, minus some. Here the sample spans under 250,000 clones, approximately 89% being singletons. The sequenced sample consisted of peripheral blood. These receptors came from a woman aged 30 to 39 with COVID-19, enrolled during active disease.

The CDR3 here is CASTLERLNEQFF. The CDR3 bases are TGTGCCAGCACCCTAGAGAGGTTGAATGAGCAGTTCTTC. The chain employs TRBV7-9 and TRBJ2-1, with D uncertain. V lost 7 bases, J lost 7 bases, and 14 bases lay in between. The CDR3 covers 13 residues. Germline V gives CDR1 SEHNR, CDR2 FQNEAQ (reference sequence).

The chain has TRBV27 and TRBJ1-1; D possibly corresponds to TRBD1 (6 bases). The V end was cut by 7 bases, the J end by 1 base, with 16 bases between. The CDR3 spans 15 residues. Per the germline V gene, CDR1 is MNHEY and CDR2 is SMNVEV (reference sequence). The CDR3 nucleotides read TGTGCCAGCAAAAAATCGGGACACACGAACACTGAAGCTTTCTTT. Protein sequence: CASKKSGHTNTEAFF.

The V and J genes are TRBV19 and TRBJ2-1; 9 positions match TRBD1. After removal of 6 bases from V and 4 bases from J, the junction contained 1 base not matched to a gene. Germline V lookup: CDR1 LNHDA, CDR2 SQIVND (reference sequence). This CDR3 comprises 13 residues. The CDR3 DNA reads TGTGCCAGTAGGGGGACAGGGTACAATGAGCAGTTCTTC. Its translation: CASRGTGYNEQFF.

The chain has TRBV5-5 and TRBJ2-2; D unresolved. The V and J ends lost 1 base and 0 bases respectively, with 10 bases between them. The CDR3 totals 16 residues. Germline loops: CDR1 SGHKS, CDR2 YYEKEE (reference sequence). The CDR3 sequence is CASSLYSPSNTGELFF. DNA of the CDR3: TGTGCCAGCAGCTTGTACAGTCCTTCGAACACCGGGGAGCTGTTTTTT. Using reference TRBV5-5 and TRBJ2-2 for the parts outside the CDR3, the full variable domain is DAGVTQSPTHLIKTRGQQVTLRCSPISGHKSVSWYQQVLGQGPQFIFQYYEKEERGRGNFPDRFSARQFPNYSSELNVNALLLGDSALYLCASSLYSPSNTGELFFGEGSRLTVL.

This chain links TRBV7-2 with TRBJ2-3; 7 bases fit TRBD1. With 5 bases clipped from V and 1 base from J, the junction kept 18 bases outside the gene matches. CDR1 is SGHTA, CDR2 FQGNSA, per germline. This CDR3 region has 19 residues. CDR3 sequence: CASSPQLATGVGGTDTQYF. CDR3 nucleotide sequence: TGTGCCAGCAGCCCCCAGCTTGCTACAGGGGTCGGGGGCACAGATACGCAGTATTTT.

The chain links TRBV6-2 or TRBV6-3 to TRBJ2-1; D remains ambiguous. The CDR3 loop spans 12 amino acids. V was shortened by 4 bases and J by 7 bases, with 8 bases between the two germline ends. CDR1 MNHEY and CDR2 SVGEGT come from the germline V gene. In DNA, the CDR3 is TGTGCCAGCAGTTTGGCCGTGAATGAGCAGTTCTTC. Translating gives CASSLAVNEQFF.

The chain recombines TRBV28 with TRBJ2-5, with a possible D match to TRBD1 (6 bases). V lost 4 bases, J lost 2 bases, and 11 bases lay in between. Germline CDR1 reads MDHEN; CDR2 reads SYDVKM. This CDR3 has 14 residues. The CDR3 sequence: CASSSGQYQETQYF. DNA for the CDR3: TGTGCCAGCAGTTCGGGACAATATCAAGAGACCCAGTACTTC.

This clone came up a few times. The chain joins TRBV5-4 to TRBJ2-3, with TRBD2 matching over 7 bases. This CDR3 region has 16 residues. The trim removed 1 base at V and 1 base at J, leaving 6 bases unmatched. CDR1 SGHNT and CDR2 YYREEE come from the germline V gene (reference sequence). CDR3 in DNA: TGTGCCAGCAGCTTGCCTGGGACTATTGGCACAGATACGCAGTATTTT. Its protein is CASSLPGTIGTDTQYF.

The rearrangement joins TRBV7-9 to TRBJ1-2; possibly TRBD1 for D (5 bases). The germline V and J ends were trimmed by 5 bases and 3 bases, with 16 bases remaining between them. The CDR3 is made up of 15 amino acids. The germline CDR1 and CDR2 sequences are SEHNR and FQNEAQ (reference sequence). The DNA for the CDR3 is TGTGCCAGCAGCGCCCCGGGACTGCGAGACTATGGCTACACCTTC. Protein product: CASSAPGLRDYGYTF.

The V and J genes are TRBV15 and TRBJ1-2; 8 nucleotides align to TRBD1. Trimming at V came to 1 base and at J to 11 bases, leaving 3 bases not matched to a gene. The CDR3 spans 12 residues. CDR1 is LNHNV, CDR2 YYDKDF, per germline (reference sequence). The CDR3 spells CATSRGRGLYTF. The CDR3 nucleotides are TGTGCCACCAGCAGAGGCAGGGGGCTGTACACCTTC.

The chain joins TRBV28 to TRBJ2-7, with TRBD1 as a possible D gene (6 bases). The CDR3 has 13 residues. The V and J ends lost 4 bases and 1 base respectively, with 8 bases between them. CDR1 and CDR2 (germline): MDHEN, SYDVKM. The CDR3 sequence: CASSWQGSYEQYF. The CDR3 DNA reads TGTGCCAGCAGTTGGCAGGGGTCCTACGAGCAGTACTTC.

V usage is TRBV11-2 and J usage is TRBJ2-5; no clear D gene. The CDR3 has 14 residues. V lost 4 bases to trimming and J lost 0 bases, with 9 bases between them. Germline CDR1 reads SGHAT; CDR2 reads FQNNGV. The CDR3 loop is CASSYAPDQETQYF. CDR3 sequence (DNA): TGTGCCAGCAGCTACGCTCCGGACCAAGAGACCCAGTACTTC. Drawing the rest from reference TRBV11-2 and TRBJ2-5, the complete variable domain is EAGVAQSPRYKIIEKRQSVAFWCNPISGHATLYWYQQILGQGPKLLIQFQNNGVVDDSQLPKDRFSAERLKGVDSTLKIQPAKLEDSAVYLCASSYAPDQETQYFGPGTRLLVL.

This rearrangement joins TRBV7-9 to TRBJ2-3, with TRBD2 matching over 9 bases. Germline trimming cut 4 bases from V and 2 bases from J; bases unmatched to any gene: 13. This CDR3 has 18 amino acids. The germline CDR1 and CDR2 sequences are SEHNR and FQNEAQ (reference sequence). As DNA, the CDR3 is TGTGCCAGCAGCTCGAGAGTGGCTGCGGGAGGGGTCACAGATACGCAGTATTTT. Translation: CASSSRVAAGGVTDTQYF.

This clone was picked up a small number of times. The V and J genes are TRBV4-3 and TRBJ2-2; TRBD2 agrees at 7 bases. Germline loops: CDR1 LGHNA, CDR2 YSLEER. The CDR3 loop spans 14 amino acids. Unmatched junction bases numbered 1, after V lost 2 bases and J lost 4 bases. The CDR3 DNA follows: TGCGCCAGCAGCCAAAGCGGGACCACCGGGGAGCTGTTTTTT. Its protein product is CASSQSGTTGELFF.

V and J are TRBV28 and TRBJ1-2; D is ambiguous. Trimming cost V 8 bases and J 1 base, with 5 bases left between them. This CDR3 contains 11 residues. Germline loops: CDR1 MDHEN, CDR2 SYDVKM. This CDR3 is CASYSNYGYTF. The CDR3, as DNA: TGTGCCAGCTACAGTAACTATGGCTACACCTTC.

CDR3 DNA sequence: TGTGCCAGCAGTTTATCGGGCGGACTTCTGGAGCTGTTTTTT. Translation: CASSLSGGLLELFF. J is TRBJ2-2 and V is TRBV28, with a tentative D call TRBD2 (5 bases). The CDR3 length is 14 residues. V lost 1 base and J 10 bases, leaving 13 bases between the germline ends. Looked up from germline, CDR1 is MDHEN and CDR2 is SYDVKM.

V is TRBV10-2 and J is TRBJ1-2; D gene ambiguous. Trimming took off 7 bases at V and 6 bases at J, with 15 bases between the two ends. This CDR3 is 13 amino acids long. Per the germline V gene, CDR1 is WSHSY and CDR2 is SAAADI. DNA of the CDR3: TGCGCCAGCACTACTCCGGGATCCGATGGCTACACCTTC. Its translation: CASTTPGSDGYTF.

The V gene is TRBV4-3, the J gene TRBJ1-5, with a tentative D call TRBD1 (6 bases). Trimming removed 0 bases at V and 7 bases at J, with 10 bases between. CDR1 is LGHNA and CDR2 is YSLEER in the germline V gene. The CDR3 totals 14 residues. This CDR3 reads CASSQDRGNQPQHF. The CDR3 DNA is TGCGCCAGCAGCCAAGACAGGGGTAACCAGCCCCAGCATTTT.